The TCR beta chain under discussion was sequenced for a study of T-cell reconstitution after alpha-beta-depleted transplantation in children. Using unique molecular identifiers, the investigators prepared the TCRbeta library. Via MiXCR, TCRdb re-called the PCR reads, giving one row per CDR3 protein. Of about 870,000 distinct CDR3 sequences in the sample, approximately 15% are singletons; the top ten hold approximately 5%. In this sample, this clonotype turned up a few times. Its target is not known. CDR3 length: 15 residues. The trim removed 4 bases at V and 6 bases at J, leaving 2 bases unmatched. Germline V gives CDR1 LGHDT, CDR2 YNNKEL (reference sequence). Regarding the study as a whole: About two months after transplant, alpha-beta T cells reportedly came from several hundred expanded graft clones.

This TCR came from a male patient aged 10-17 years who had a stem cell transplant for acute lymphoblastic leukemia, so the T cells may come from the graft donor. The source was PBMCs, mostly from graft donor cells, collected 360 days after TCRalphabeta/CD19-depleted stem cell transplant. V is TRBV3-1 and J is TRBJ2-1, with TRBD2 matching 14 bases. CDR3 coding DNA: TGTGCCAGCAGCCGGGGGACTAGCGGGAGCAATGAGCAGTTCTTC. This sequence encodes CASSRGTSGSNEQFF.